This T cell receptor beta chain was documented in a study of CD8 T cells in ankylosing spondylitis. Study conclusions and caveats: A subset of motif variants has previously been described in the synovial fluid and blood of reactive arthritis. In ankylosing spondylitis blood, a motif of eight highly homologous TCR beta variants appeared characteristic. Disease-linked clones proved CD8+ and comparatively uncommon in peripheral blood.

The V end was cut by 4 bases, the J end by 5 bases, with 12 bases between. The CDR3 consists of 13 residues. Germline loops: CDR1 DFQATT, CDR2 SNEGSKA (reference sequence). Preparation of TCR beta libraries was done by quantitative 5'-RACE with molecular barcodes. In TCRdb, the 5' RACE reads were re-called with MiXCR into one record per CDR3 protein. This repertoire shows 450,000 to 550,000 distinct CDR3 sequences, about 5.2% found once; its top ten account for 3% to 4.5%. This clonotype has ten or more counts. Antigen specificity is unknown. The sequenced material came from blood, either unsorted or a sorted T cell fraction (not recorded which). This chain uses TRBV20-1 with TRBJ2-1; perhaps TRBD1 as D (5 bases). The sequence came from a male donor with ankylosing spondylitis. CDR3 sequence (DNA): TGCAGTGCTACTCTTGGGGCCCACAATGAGCAGTTCTTC. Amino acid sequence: CSATLGAHNEQFF.